This TCR beta chain emerged from a study of graft-versus-host responses after intestinal transplantation (dated by TCRdb to about 2021). Concerning the study at large: The transplants that recipients received were multivisceral, liver-intestinal, or isolated intestinal. Anti-thymocyte globulin induction was given to all recipients, followed by maintenance tacrolimus and steroids for approximately 3 years. After intestinal transplantation, graft-versus-host and host-versus-graft alloreactive T cell clones were followed in the graft, circulation and bone marrow using bulk TCR-beta CDR3 sequencing. To identify alloreactive clones, pre-transplant mixed lymphocyte reaction products were sequenced and compared with unstimulated pre-transplant donor and recipient T cells. The cohort enrolled about two dozen intestinal transplant recipients, one of whom was a retransplant, and a few patients without pretransplant specimens were excluded. Donor T cell macrochimerism was defined as a peak of at least 4% donor T cells among recipient peripheral blood mononuclear cells. Instead of going to the commercial service, samples from a few later patients were sequenced in-house on an Illumina MiSeq and processed with MiXCR.

As to this clone: The antigen it recognizes is unknown. Base qualities are not at hand, and no much larger clone is one base apart.

In light of the paper, this sample's time point label describes: cells obtained before transplantation from donor or recipient. CD3+CD4+ and CD3+CD8+ populations were FACS-sorted from unstimulated pre-transplant donor and recipient cells taken from spleen or lymph nodes. The library was built by means of the immunoSEQ multiplex PCR assay. For most patients, genomic DNA was isolated with the Qiagen DNeasy Blood and Tissue Kit and shipped frozen to Adaptive Biotechnologies for TCR sequencing. High-throughput TCR-beta CDR3 sequencing of genomic DNA from most patients was performed by Adaptive Biotechnologies. The study's own analysis went as follows. TCR sequencing data for some 17 patients were retrieved from Adaptive's ImmunoSEQ software; a few other patients were processed with MiXCR and VDJtools. CD4 versus CD8 sorting errors were corrected by removing sequences found in both subsets at a frequency ratio below 5:1. CDR3 nucleotide sequences shared by donor and recipient were removed because the origin of these sequences could not be assigned. To be classed as alloreactive, a clone needed at least 2-fold expansion over unstimulated cells and a minimum CFSE-low frequency of 0.002% (template counts) or 0.001% (read counts). Mappable clones were those detected in sequenced pre-transplant spleen, lymph node, or MLR CFSE-low populations of the donor or recipient. Cumulative frequency of alloreactive clones was calculated as a percentage of all sequences weighted by copy number. TCRdb took this table from immuneACCESS and kept in-frame rearrangements with V and J called. Such tables lack part of the clones; where checked against another copy, unresolved V genes explain under half of the gap, and the rest is unexplained. The DNA gave D and trimming, while V, J and clone size come from that table. Here the sample has tens of thousands of clones; around 93% occur a single time. Roughly 0.18% of the sample is taken by the ten largest.

Points the paper makes about the study in general: Early after transplant, peak levels of circulating GvH clones were associated with declines in HvG clones. The conclusions were limited by the relatively low number and heterogeneity of the intestinal transplant patients. GvH clones turned up in recipient bone marrow, with some appearing earlier in ileal mucosa or blood, a pattern consistent with an intestinal mucosal origin. In patients with donor T cell macrochimerism, the allografts had high GvH to HvG T cell clonal ratios.

Sequenced material: unstimulated CD4+ T cells sorted from spleen or lymph node cells, taken before transplant. The receptor was isolated from a human donor who was the organ donor for an intestinal transplant.

CDR3 loop: CASSQLYRGRGTGELFF. The bases read TGCGCCAGCAGCCAACTCTACAGGGGGCGCGGCACCGGGGAGCTGTTTTTT. Recombination joined TRBV4-1 with TRBJ2-2; 9 nucleotides in the junction match TRBD1. From a lookup of the germline V gene, CDR1 and CDR2 are MGHRA and YSYEKL. There are 17 amino acids in the CDR3, from cysteine to phenylalanine inclusive. The only DNA kept is the CDR3, 51 bases in frame from the first base. V has 2 bases trimmed and J has 4 bases trimmed; junction bases matching no gene number 8.